The 16 T cell receptor beta chains in this list originate from one sample, sequenced in a study of CD8 T cells in ankylosing spondylitis. TCRdb re-derived calls from the 5' RACE reads in MiXCR, one entry per CDR3 protein. This table has roughly 180,000 distinct CDR3 sequences, roughly 12% appearing once. Material: blood, either unsorted or a sorted T cell fraction (not recorded which). The receptor source for this set is a male donor with ankylosing spondylitis or in good health (not recorded which).

The sample holds a few counts of this clonotype. The J gene is TRBJ2-5, the V gene TRBV5-5, with no clear D. Germline CDR1 SGHKS, CDR2 YYEKEE (reference sequence). V gave up 4 bases and J gave up 10 bases, with 11 bases separating them. CDR3 length: 11 amino acids. The CDR3 nucleotides are TGTGCCAGCAGCCCCAACGGTGTCCAGTACTTC. It codes for CASSPNGVQYF.

This clonotype has just a few counts. The chain couples TRBV2 to TRBJ2-1; no reliable D call. Germline values: CDR1 SNHLY, CDR2 FYNNEI. The CDR3 spans 15 residues. Trimming took 1 base from V and 2 from J, leaving 9 bases between them. The CDR3 region has the DNA TGTGCCAGCAGTGAAGGACTGCCCCCCTACAATGAGCAGTTCTTC. This translates into CASSEGLPPYNEQFF.

This sequence joins TRBV7-6 and TRBJ2-5; tentatively, D is TRBD1 (5 bases). Germline V gene data show CDR1 as SGHVS and CDR2 as FNYEAQ. Trimming cost V 5 bases and J 7 bases, with 11 bases left between them. The CDR3 has 12 amino acids. CDR3 protein: CASSPTVGTQYF. The CDR3 DNA reads TGTGCCAGCAGCCCGACAGTGGGGACCCAGTACTTC.

The chain couples TRBV27 to TRBJ2-5; D possibly corresponds to TRBD2 (5 bases). V was pared by 3 bases and J by 5 bases, with 10 bases between. Germline loops: CDR1 MNHEY, CDR2 SMNVEV (reference sequence). The CDR3 has 13 amino acids. The CDR3 region is CASSFAGPETQYF. The CDR3 region has the DNA TGTGCCAGCAGTTTTGCGGGCCCGGAGACCCAGTACTTC.

V usage is TRBV5-1 and J usage is TRBJ2-5; D is undetermined. In germline, CDR1 is SGHRS, CDR2 YFSETQ. V was clipped by 0 bases and J by 5 bases, with 11 bases between them. The CDR3 has 14 residues. The chain's CDR3 is CASSLDEGWETQYF. CDR3 coding DNA: TGCGCCAGCAGCTTGGATGAAGGGTGGGAGACCCAGTACTTC.

This rearrangement joins TRBV6-2 or TRBV6-3 to TRBJ2-7; D is undetermined. Germline CDR1 and CDR2: MNHEY and SVGEGT. The V gene lost 4 bases and the J gene lost 4 bases, with 20 bases spanning the gap. This CDR3 is 16 amino acids long. The CDR3 sequence: CASSSPSRVKHYEQYF. CDR3 DNA sequence: TGTGCCAGCAGTTCCCCCTCACGGGTGAAACATTACGAGCAGTACTTC.

The sample holds many counts of this clonotype. The gene calls are TRBV6-5 and TRBJ2-1, with a tentative D call TRBD1 (5 bases). Trimming took 5 bases from V and 10 from J, leaving 15 bases between them. The CDR3 sequence is 13 residues long. Germline assignment: CDR1 MNHEY and CDR2 SVGAGI. The CDR3 loop is CASSTPGNWEQFF. The CDR3 DNA sequence: TGTGCCAGCAGTACTCCAGGGAATTGGGAGCAGTTCTTC.

This clonotype was counted ten times or more. This chain connects TRBV12-3 or TRBV12-4 to TRBJ2-2; D not certain. With 5 bases removed from V and 5 bases from J, the gap between germline ends came to 15 bases. The CDR3 contains 15 residues. The DNA of the CDR3 is TGTGCCAGCAGTGGATTAACCAGCAGGACCGGGGAGCTGTTTTTT. It yields the protein CASSGLTSRTGELFF.

V and J are TRBV2 and TRBJ2-3, with D perhaps TRBD2 (5 bases). V was pared by 0 bases and J by 6 bases, with 16 bases between. Germline V gene data show CDR1 as SNHLY and CDR2 as FYNNEI. This CDR3 has 16 residues. CDR3 DNA: TGTGCCAGCAGTGAAGCCGTGACTTCTGGCGGGGATACGCAGTATTTT. As protein: CASSEAVTSGGDTQYF.

This chain connects TRBV5-1 to TRBJ2-7, with 11 positions matching TRBD1. The germline V gene encodes CDR1 SGHRS and CDR2 YFSETQ. This CDR3 contains 14 residues. Germline trimming cut 3 bases from V and 5 bases from J; bases unmatched to any gene: 4. Here the CDR3 reads CASSSRDRGDEQYF. CDR3 DNA: TGCGCCAGCAGCTCCCGGGACAGGGGGGACGAGCAGTACTTC.

Many counts were recorded for this clonotype. The V call is TRBV29-1, the J call TRBJ1-6, with D possibly being TRBD1 (6 bases). Trimming left V 0 bases short and J 14 bases short, with 8 bases between. This CDR3 region has 11 residues. Per the germline V gene, CDR1 is SQVTM and CDR2 is ANQGSEA. CDR3 loop: CSVEEGQALHF. The DNA of the CDR3 is TGCAGCGTTGAAGAGGGACAAGCCCTCCACTTT.

V and J are TRBV6-4 and TRBJ2-1, with 11 positions matching TRBD2. V lost 6 bases, J lost 5 bases, and 6 bases stayed unmatched. Germline V lookup: CDR1 MRHNA, CDR2 SNTAGT. This CDR3 spans 15 amino acids. The CDR3 reads CASRETSGVNNEQFF. The CDR3 DNA sequence: TGTGCCAGCAGAGAGACTAGCGGGGTAAACAATGAGCAGTTCTTC.

CDR3 sequence: CASSTESYNEQFF. For the CDR3, the DNA is TGTGCCAGCAGCACAGAGTCCTACAATGAGCAGTTCTTC. The chain recombines TRBV9 with TRBJ2-1; D gene ambiguous. Germline V gene lookup returns CDR1 SGDLS and CDR2 YYNGEE. Trimming removed 4 bases from V and 1 base from J, with 6 bases in between. The CDR3 spans 13 residues.

The chain joins TRBV3-1 to TRBJ2-7, with D possibly TRBD1 on 5 matching bases. Germline loops: CDR1 LGHDT, CDR2 YNNKEL (reference sequence). There are 13 residues in the CDR3. Trimming left V 0 bases short and J 9 bases short, with 12 bases between. In DNA, the CDR3 is TGTGCCAGCAGCCAAGACGACAGCCTGCGGCAGTACTTC. It encodes CASSQDDSLRQYF.

This clonotype was found a few times. The chain carries TRBV15 and TRBJ2-2; D not resolved. V shed 1 base and J shed 5 bases, with 8 bases lying between them. The CDR3 extends over 14 amino acids. Germline V gene lookup returns CDR1 LNHNV and CDR2 YYDKDF (reference sequence). The CDR3 loop is CATSRVSDTGELFF. The CDR3 DNA sequence: TGTGCCACCAGCAGAGTTAGTGATACCGGGGAGCTGTTTTTT.

This clonotype has just a few counts. V gene TRBV29-1 combines with J gene TRBJ2-1, with 11 bases aligning to TRBD2. The CDR3 has 16 amino acids. In germline, CDR1 is SQVTM, CDR2 ANQGSEA. Trimming took 5 bases from V and 4 from J; bases not matched to a gene: 10. CDR3 sequence reads: CSVQGSGRAKYNEQFF. DNA of the CDR3: TGCAGCGTTCAGGGTAGCGGGAGGGCCAAGTACAATGAGCAGTTCTTC.